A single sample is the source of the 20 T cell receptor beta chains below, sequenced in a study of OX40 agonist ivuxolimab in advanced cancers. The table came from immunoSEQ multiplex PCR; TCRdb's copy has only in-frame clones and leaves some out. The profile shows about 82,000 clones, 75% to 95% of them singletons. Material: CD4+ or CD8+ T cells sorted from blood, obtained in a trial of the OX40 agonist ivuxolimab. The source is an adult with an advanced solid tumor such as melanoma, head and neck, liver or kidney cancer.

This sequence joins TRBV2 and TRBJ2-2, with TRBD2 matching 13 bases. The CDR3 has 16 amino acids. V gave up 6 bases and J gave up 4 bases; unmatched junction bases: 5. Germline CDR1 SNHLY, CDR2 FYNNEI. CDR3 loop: CASRQTSGRVTGELFF. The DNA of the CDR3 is TGTGCCAGCAGACAAACTAGCGGGAGGGTCACCGGGGAGCTGTTTTTT. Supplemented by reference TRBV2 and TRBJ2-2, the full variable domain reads EPEVTQTPSHQVTQMGQEVILRCVPISNHLYFYWYRQILGQKVEFLVSFYNNEISEKSEIFDDQFSVERPDGSNFTLKIRSTKLEDSAMYFCASRQTSGRVTGELFFGEGSRLTVL.

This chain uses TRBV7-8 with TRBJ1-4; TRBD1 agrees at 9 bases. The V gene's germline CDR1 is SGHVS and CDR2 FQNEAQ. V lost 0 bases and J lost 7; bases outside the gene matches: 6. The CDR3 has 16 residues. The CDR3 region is CASSLATGQGGEKLFF. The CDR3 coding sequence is TGTGCCAGCAGCTTAGCAACGGGACAGGGTGGTGAAAAACTGTTTTTT.

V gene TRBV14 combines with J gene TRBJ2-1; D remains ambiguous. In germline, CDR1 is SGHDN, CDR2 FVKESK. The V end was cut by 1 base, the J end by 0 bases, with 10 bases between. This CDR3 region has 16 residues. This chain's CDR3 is CASSQADASSYNEQFF. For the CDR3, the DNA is TGTGCCAGCAGCCAAGCCGACGCGAGCTCCTACAATGAGCAGTTCTTC.

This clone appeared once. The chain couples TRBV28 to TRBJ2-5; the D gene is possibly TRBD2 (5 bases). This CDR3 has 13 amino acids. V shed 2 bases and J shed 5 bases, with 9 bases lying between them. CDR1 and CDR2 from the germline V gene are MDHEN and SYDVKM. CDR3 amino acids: CASSLRGVETQYF. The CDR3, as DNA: TGTGCCAGCAGTTTACGGGGAGTGGAGACCCAGTACTTC.

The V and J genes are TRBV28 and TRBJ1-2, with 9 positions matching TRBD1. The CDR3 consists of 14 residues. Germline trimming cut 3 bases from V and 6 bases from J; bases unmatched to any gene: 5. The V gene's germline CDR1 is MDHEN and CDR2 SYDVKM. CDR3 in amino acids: CASSFGQGLNGYTF. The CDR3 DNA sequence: TGTGCCAGCAGTTTCGGACAGGGGCTAAATGGCTACACCTTC.

CDR3 coding DNA: TGTGCCAGCAGTGAAGCCGGGACGCCGGGGAGGGGAGCTTTCTTT. It codes for CASSEAGTPGRGAFF. This chain uses TRBV6-1 with TRBJ1-1; D possibly corresponds to TRBD1 (5 bases). The CDR3 runs to 15 residues. CDR1 MNHNS and CDR2 SASEGT come from the germline V gene. Between the trimmed V and J ends, which lost 0 bases and 10 bases, there was a span of 18 bases.

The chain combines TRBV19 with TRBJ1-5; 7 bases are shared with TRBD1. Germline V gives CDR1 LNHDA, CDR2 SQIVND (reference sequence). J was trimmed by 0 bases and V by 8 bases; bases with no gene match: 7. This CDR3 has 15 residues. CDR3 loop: CASLRTGTSNQPQHF. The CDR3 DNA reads TGTGCCAGTTTACGGACAGGCACTAGCAATCAGCCCCAGCATTTT.

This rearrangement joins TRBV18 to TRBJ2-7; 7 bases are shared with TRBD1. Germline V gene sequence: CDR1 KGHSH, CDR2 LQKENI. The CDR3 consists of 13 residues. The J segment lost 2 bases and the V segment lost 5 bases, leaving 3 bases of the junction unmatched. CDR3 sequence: CASSRTGAYEQYF. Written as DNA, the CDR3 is TGTGCCAGCTCAAGGACAGGAGCCTACGAGCAGTACTTC.

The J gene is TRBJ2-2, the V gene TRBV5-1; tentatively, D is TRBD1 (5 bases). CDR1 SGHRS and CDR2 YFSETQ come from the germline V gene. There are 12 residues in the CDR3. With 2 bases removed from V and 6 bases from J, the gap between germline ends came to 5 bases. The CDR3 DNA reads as TGCGCCAGCAGCTTAGGGGCCGGGGAGCTGTTTTTT. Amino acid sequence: CASSLGAGELFF.

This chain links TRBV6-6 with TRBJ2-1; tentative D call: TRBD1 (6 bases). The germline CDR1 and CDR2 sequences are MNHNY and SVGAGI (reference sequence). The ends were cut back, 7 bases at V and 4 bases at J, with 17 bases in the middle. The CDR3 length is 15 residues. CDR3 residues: CASIPGQTPYNEQFF. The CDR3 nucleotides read TGTGCCAGCATCCCGGGACAAACTCCGTACAATGAGCAGTTCTTC.

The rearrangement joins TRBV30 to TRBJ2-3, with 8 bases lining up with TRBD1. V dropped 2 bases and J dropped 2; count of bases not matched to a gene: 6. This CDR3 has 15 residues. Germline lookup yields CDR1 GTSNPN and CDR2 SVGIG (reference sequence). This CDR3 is CAWSQGATVTDTQYF. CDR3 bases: TGTGCCTGGAGTCAGGGGGCTACTGTCACAGATACGCAGTATTTT.

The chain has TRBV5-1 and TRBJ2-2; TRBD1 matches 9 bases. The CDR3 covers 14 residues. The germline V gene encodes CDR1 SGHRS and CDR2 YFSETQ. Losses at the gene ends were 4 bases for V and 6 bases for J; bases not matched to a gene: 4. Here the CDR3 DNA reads TGCGCCAGCAGCACGGGGACAGGGCCCGGGGAGCTGTTTTTT. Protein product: CASSTGTGPGELFF.

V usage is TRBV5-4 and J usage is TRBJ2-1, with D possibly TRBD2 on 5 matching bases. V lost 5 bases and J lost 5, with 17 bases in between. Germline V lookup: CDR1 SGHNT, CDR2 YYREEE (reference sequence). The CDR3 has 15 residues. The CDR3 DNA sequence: TGTGCCAGCAGTCTAAGAGACGGAGGCAACAATGAGCAGTTCTTC. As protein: CASSLRDGGNNEQFF.

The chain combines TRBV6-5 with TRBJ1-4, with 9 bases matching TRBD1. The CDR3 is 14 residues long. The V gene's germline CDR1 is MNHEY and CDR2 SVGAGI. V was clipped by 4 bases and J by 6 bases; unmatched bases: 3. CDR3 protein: CASSWTGVDEKLFF. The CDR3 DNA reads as TGTGCCAGCAGTTGGACAGGGGTGGATGAAAAACTGTTTTTT.

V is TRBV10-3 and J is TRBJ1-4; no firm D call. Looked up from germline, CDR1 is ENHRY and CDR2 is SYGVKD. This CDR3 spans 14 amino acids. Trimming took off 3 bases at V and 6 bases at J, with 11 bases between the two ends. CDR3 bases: TGTGCCATCAGTGACCTAGGCGGTGATGAAAAACTGTTTTTT. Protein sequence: CAISDLGGDEKLFF.

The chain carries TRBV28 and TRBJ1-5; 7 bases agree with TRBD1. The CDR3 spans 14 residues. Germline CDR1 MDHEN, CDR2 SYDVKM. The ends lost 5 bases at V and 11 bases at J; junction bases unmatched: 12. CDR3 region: CASSPWDSDMSQHF. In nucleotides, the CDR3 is TGTGCCAGCAGTCCCTGGGACAGTGACATGTCCCAGCATTTT. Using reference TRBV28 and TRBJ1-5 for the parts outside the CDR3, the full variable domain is DVKVTQSSRYLVKRTGEKVFLECVQDMDHENMFWYRQDPGLGLRLIYFSYDVKMKEKGDIPEGYSVSREKKERFSLILESASTNQTSMYLCASSPWDSDMSQHFGDGTRLSIL.

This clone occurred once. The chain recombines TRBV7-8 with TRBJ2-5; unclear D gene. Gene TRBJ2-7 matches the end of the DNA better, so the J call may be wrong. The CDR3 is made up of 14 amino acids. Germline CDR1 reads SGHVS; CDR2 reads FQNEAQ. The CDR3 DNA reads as TGTGCCAGCAGCTTAACCAATCCCTCCTACGAGCAGTACTTC. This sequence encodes CASSLTNPSYEQYF.

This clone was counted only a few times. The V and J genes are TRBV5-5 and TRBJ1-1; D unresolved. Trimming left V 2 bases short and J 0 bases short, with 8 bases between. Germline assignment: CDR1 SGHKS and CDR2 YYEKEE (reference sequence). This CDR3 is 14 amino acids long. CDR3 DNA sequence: TGTGCCAGCAGCTTAAGACGGATGAACACTGAAGCTTTCTTT. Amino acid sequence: CASSLRRMNTEAFF.

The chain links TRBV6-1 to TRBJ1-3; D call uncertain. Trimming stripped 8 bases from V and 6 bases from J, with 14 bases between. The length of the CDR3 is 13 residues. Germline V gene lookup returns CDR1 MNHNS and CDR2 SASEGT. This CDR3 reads CASLWHHENTIYF. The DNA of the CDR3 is TGTGCCAGCTTGTGGCACCACGAAAACACCATATATTTT.

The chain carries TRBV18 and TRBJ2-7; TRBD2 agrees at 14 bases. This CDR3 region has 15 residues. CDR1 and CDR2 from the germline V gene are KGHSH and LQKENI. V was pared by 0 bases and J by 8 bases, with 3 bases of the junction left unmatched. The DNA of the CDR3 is TGTGCCAGCTCACCACCGGGACTAGCGGGAGACCAGCAGTACTTC. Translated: CASSPPGLAGDQQYF.